The 2 T cell receptor beta chains below were found in one sample sequenced in a study of T cell responses to AZD1222 COVID-19 vaccine. TCRdb keeps only in-frame clones here, not all; method: immunoSEQ multiplex PCR. In the table there are nearly 110,000 clones, approximately 88% of which are singletons. The sequencing used peripheral blood, collected on day 0 of AZD1222 vaccination. The origin of the receptors is an adult in good health.

This rearrangement joins TRBV19 to TRBJ2-3, with unresolved D. Trimming removed 4 bases at V and 8 bases at J, with 7 bases between. Per germline, CDR1 LNHDA and CDR2 SQIVND (reference sequence). CDR3 length: 11 amino acids. In nucleotides, the CDR3 is TGTGCCAGTAGTACCCTGGGTACGCAGTATTTT. As protein: CASSTLGTQYF.

A note on this clone: The junction does not match germline at one end; this may be a read error. The V call is TRBV7-7, the J call TRBJ2-2; D is perhaps TRBD1 (9 bases). Germline-derived CDR1 and CDR2 are SSHAT and FNYEAQ (reference sequence). The CDR3 totals 14 residues. The CDR3 coding sequence is TGTGCTAGCAGCGGGGGACAGGGAGACGGGGAGCTGTTTTTT. This sequence encodes CASSGGQGDGELFF.